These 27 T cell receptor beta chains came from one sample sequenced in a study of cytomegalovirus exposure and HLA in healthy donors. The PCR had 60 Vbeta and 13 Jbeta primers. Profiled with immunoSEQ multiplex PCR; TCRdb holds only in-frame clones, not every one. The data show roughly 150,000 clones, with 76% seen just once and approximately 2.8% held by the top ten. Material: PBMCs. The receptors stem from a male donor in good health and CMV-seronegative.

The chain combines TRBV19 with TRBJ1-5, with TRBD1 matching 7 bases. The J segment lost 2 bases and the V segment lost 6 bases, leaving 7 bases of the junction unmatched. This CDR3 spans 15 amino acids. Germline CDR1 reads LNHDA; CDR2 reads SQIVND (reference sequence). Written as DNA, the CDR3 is TGTGCCAGTAGCCCGGCCGACAGGGGCAATCAGCCCCAGCATTTT. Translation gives CASSPADRGNQPQHF.

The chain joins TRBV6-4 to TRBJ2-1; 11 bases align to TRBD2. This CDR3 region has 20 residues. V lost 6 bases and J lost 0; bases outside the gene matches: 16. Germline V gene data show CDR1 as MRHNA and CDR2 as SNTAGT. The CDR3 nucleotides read TGTGCCAGCAGGACAGACGGGACTAGCGGAAGATATTACTCCTACAATGAGCAGTTCTTC. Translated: CASRTDGTSGRYYSYNEQFF.

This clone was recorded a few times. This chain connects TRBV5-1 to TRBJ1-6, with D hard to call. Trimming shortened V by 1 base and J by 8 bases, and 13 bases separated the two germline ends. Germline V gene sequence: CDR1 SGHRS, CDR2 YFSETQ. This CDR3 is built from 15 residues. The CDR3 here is CASSLFTSEDSPLHF. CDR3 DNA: TGCGCCAGCAGCTTGTTCACCTCTGAGGATTCACCCCTCCACTTT.

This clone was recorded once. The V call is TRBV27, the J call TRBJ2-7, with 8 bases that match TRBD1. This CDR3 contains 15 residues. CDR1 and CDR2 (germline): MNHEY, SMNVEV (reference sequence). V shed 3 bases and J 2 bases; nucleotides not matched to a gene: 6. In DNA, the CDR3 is TGTGCCAGCAGTTTCCTGACAGGGGCGACCTACGAGCAGTACTTC. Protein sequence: CASSFLTGATYEQYF.

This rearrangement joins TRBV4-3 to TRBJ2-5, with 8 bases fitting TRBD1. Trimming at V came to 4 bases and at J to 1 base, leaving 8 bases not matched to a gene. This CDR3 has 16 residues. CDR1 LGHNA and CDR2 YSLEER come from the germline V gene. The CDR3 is CASSLRQGLSQETQYF. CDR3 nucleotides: TGCGCCAGCAGCCTCCGACAGGGGCTCTCCCAAGAGACCCAGTACTTC.

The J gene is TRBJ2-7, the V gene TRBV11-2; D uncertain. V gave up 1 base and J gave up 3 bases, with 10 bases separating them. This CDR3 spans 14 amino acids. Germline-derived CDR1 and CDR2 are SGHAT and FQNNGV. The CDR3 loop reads CASSLVGLSYEQYF. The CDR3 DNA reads TGTGCCAGCAGCTTAGTGGGCCTTAGCTACGAGCAGTACTTC. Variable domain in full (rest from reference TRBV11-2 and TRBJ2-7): EAGVAQSPRYKIIEKRQSVAFWCNPISGHATLYWYQQILGQGPKLLIQFQNNGVVDDSQLPKDRFSAERLKGVDSTLKIQPAKLEDSAVYLCASSLVGLSYEQYFGPGTRLTVT.

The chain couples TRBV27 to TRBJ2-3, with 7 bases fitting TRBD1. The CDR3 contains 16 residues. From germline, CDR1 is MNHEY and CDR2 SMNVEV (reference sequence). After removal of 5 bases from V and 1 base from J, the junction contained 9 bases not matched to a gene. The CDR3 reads CASSALPGTGTDTQYF. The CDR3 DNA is TGTGCCAGCAGTGCCCTCCCCGGGACAGGCACAGATACGCAGTATTTT.

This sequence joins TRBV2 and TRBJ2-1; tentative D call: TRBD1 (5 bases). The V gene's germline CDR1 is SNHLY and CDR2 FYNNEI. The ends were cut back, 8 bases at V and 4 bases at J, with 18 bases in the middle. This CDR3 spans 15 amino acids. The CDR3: CASSWGGASYNEQFF. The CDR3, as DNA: TGTGCCAGCTCTTGGGGTGGGGCCTCATACAATGAGCAGTTCTTC. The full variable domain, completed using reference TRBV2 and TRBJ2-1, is EPEVTQTPSHQVTQMGQEVILRCVPISNHLYFYWYRQILGQKVEFLVSFYNNEISEKSEIFDDQFSVERPDGSNFTLKIRSTKLEDSAMYFCASSWGGASYNEQFFGPGTRLTVL.

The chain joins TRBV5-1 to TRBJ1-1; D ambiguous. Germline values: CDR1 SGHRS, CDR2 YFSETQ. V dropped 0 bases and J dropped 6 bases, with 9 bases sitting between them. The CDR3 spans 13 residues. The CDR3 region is CASSLVRASEAFF. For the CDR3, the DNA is TGCGCCAGCAGCTTGGTGCGGGCATCTGAAGCTTTCTTT.

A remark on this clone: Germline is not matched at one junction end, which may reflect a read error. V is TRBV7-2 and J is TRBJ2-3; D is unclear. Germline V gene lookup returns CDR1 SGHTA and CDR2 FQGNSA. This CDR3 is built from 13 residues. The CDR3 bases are TGTGCCGGCAGCTTAGACTTCACAGATACGCAGTATTTT. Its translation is CAGSLDFTDTQYF.

Written as DNA, the CDR3 is TGTGCCAGCTCACCACTCGAGGCACCGAGGACTGAAGCTTTCTTT. Translation: CASSPLEAPRTEAFF. The chain recombines TRBV18 with TRBJ1-1; D is undetermined. Looked up from germline, CDR1 is KGHSH and CDR2 is LQKENI. The CDR3 is made up of 15 amino acids. With 1 base removed from V and 5 bases from J, the gap between germline ends came to 14 bases.

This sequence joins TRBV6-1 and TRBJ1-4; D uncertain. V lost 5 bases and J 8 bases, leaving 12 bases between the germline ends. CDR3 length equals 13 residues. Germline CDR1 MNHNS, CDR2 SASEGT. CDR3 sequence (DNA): TGTGCCAGCAGTCGGATCCGAGGGGAAAAACTGTTTTTT. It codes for CASSRIRGEKLFF.

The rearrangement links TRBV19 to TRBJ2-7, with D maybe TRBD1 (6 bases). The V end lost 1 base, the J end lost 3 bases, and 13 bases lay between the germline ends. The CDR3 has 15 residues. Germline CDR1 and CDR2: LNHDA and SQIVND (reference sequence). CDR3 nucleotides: TGTGCCAGTAGTATAGCTCACAGGGATATCTACGAGCAGTACTTC. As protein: CASSIAHRDIYEQYF.

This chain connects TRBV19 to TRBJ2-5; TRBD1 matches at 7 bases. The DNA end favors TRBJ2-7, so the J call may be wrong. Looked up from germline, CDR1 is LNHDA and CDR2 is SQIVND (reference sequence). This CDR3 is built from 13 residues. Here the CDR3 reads CASRSGQLYEQYF. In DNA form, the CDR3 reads TGTGCCAGTCGTTCGGGACAGTTGTACGAGCAGTACTTC.

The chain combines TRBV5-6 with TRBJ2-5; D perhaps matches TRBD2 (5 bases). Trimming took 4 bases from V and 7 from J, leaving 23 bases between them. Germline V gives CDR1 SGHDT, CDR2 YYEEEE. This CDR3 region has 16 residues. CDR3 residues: CASSPPGNKRRGTQYF. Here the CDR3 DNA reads TGTGCCAGCAGCCCTCCCGGCAACAAGCGCCGGGGGACCCAGTACTTC.

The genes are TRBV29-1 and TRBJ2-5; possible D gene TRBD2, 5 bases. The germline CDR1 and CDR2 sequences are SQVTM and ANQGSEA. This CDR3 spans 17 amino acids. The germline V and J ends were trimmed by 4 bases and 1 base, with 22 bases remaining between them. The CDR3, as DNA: TGCAGCGTTGTGGCCGGGAACCAAAACGGTGTCCAAGAGACCCAGTACTTC. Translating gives CSVVAGNQNGVQETQYF.

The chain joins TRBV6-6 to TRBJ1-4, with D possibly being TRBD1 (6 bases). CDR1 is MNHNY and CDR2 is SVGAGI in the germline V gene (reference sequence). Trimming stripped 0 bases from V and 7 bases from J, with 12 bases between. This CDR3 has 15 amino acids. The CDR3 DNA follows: TGTGCCAGCAGTTACTCGGGCAGGGGAAGTGAAAAACTGTTTTTT. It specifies CASSYSGRGSEKLFF.

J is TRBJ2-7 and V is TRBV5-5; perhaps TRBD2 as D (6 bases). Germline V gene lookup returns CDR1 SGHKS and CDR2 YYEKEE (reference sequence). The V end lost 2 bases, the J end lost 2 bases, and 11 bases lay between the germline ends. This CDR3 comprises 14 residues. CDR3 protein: CASSFSSAPYEQYF. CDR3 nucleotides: TGTGCCAGCAGCTTCTCTAGCGCGCCCTACGAGCAGTACTTC. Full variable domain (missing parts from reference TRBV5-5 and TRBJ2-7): DAGVTQSPTHLIKTRGQQVTLRCSPISGHKSVSWYQQVLGQGPQFIFQYYEKEERGRGNFPDRFSARQFPNYSSELNVNALLLGDSALYLCASSFSSAPYEQYFGPGTRLTVT.

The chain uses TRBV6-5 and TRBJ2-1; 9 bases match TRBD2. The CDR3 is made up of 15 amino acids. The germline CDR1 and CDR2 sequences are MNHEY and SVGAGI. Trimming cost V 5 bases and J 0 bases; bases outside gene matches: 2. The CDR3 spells CASSLAGSSYNEQFF. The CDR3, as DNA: TGTGCCAGCAGTCTAGCGGGGAGCTCCTACAATGAGCAGTTCTTC.

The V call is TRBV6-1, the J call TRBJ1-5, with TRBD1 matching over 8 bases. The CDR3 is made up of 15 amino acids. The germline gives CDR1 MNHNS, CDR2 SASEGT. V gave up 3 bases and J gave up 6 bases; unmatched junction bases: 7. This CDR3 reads CASSEGTGTGQPQHF. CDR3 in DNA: TGTGCCAGCAGTGAGGGGACAGGCACTGGTCAGCCCCAGCATTTT.

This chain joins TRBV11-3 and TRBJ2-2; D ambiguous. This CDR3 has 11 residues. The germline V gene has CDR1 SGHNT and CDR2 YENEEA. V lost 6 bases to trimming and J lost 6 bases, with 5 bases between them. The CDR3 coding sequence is TGTGCCAGCAGGGGCGCCGGGGAGCTGTTTTTT. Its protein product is CASRGAGELFF. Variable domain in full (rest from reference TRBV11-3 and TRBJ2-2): EAGVVQSPRYKIIEKKQPVAFWCNPISGHNTLYWYLQNLGQGPELLIRYENEEAVDDSQLPKDRFSAERLKGVDSTLKIQPAELGDSAVYLCASRGAGELFFGEGSRLTVL.

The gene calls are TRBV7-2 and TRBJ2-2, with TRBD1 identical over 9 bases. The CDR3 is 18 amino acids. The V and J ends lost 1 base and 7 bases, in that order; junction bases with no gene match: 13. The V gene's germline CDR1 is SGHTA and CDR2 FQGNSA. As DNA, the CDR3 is TGTGCCAGCAGCTTAGTTGCCCCAACAGGGGGCGTAATCGGGGAGCTGTTTTTT. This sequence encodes CASSLVAPTGGVIGELFF.

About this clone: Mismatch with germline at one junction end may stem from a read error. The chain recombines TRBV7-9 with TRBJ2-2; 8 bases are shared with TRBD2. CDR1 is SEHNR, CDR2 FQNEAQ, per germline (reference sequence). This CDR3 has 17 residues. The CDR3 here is CSSSLGFGTSNTGELFF. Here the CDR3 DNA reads TGTTCCAGCAGCTTAGGTTTCGGGACTAGTAACACCGGGGAGCTGTTTTTT.

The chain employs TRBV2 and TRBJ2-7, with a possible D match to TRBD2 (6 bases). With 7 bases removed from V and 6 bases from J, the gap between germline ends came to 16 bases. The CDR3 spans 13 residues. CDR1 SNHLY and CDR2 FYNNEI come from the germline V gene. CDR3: CASTGLYPSEQYF. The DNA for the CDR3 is TGTGCCAGCACAGGACTATACCCCTCCGAGCAGTACTTC.

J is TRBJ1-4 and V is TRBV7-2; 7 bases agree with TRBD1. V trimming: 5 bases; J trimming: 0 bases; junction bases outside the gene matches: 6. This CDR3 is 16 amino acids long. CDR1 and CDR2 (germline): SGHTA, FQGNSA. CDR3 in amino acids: CASSPGQTTTNEKLFF. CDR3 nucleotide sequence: TGTGCCAGCAGCCCGGGACAGACCACAACTAATGAAAAACTGTTTTTT.

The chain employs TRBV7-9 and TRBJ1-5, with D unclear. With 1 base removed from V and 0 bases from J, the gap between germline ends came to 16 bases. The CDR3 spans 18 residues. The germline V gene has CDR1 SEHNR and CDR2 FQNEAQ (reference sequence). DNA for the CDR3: TGTGCCAGCAGCTTAGGACACTCGGGGTTGGATAGCAATCAGCCCCAGCATTTT. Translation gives CASSLGHSGLDSNQPQHF. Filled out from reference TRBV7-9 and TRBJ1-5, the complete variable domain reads DTGVSQNPRHKITKRGQNVTFRCDPISEHNRLYWYRQTLGQGPEFLTYFQNEAQLEKSRLLSDRFSAERPKGSFSTLEIQRTEQGDSAMYLCASSLGHSGLDSNQPQHFGDGTRLSIL.

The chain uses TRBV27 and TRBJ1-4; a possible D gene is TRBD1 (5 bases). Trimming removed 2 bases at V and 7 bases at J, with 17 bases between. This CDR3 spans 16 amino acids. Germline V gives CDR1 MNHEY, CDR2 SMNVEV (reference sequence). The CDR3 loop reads CASSLKPEGAREKLFF. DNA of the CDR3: TGTGCCAGCAGTTTAAAGCCTGAAGGGGCTCGTGAAAAACTGTTTTTT.